This paragraph reports one T cell receptor (beta chain). Its antigen remains undetermined. No base qualities exist here, and no much larger clone lies one base off it. This sample was taken from a study of blood T cell repertoires in COVID-19 (dated by TCRdb to 2018 to 2020). In terms of the full investigation: Samples covering the acute and convalescent phases of COVID-19 were provided by collaborators in the United States, Italy and Spain. The material from the prospective study consisted of cDNA or gDNA derived from T cells, B-cell-depleted T cells, or PBMCs. Subjects who had been exposed to COVID-19, were actively infected with it, or had recovered from it provided the deeply sampled blood TCRbeta repertoires that made up the dataset. The repertoires were released in a freely available public database meant as a resource for research on the immune response to SARS-CoV-2. The samples were drawn from the first 160 participants of the ongoing ImmuneRACE study and from more than 1,000 subjects provided by 6 global collaborators. Sample metadata almost always included a de-identified subject ID, COVID-19 status, age in years and sex. Where available, HLA class I and class II types were obtained from metadata supplied by the sample provider rather than from assay-based typing. Broader findings and caveats from the paper: The amount of clinical and demographic metadata varied by source and participant and was provided uncurated.

TCRbeta CDR3 regions were amplified from genomic DNA by means of the immunoSEQ Assay, a bias-controlled multiplex PCR. Regarding the original processing steps: The number of nucleated cells in each sample was estimated from the amplification of reference gene primers within the assay. To quantify the absolute abundance of each unique TCRbeta CDR3 rearrangement, sequence reads were collapsed and filtered. Productive Simpson clonality was computed per sample as the square root of Simpson's diversity index over productive rearrangements. Drawn from immuneACCESS, this table holds only the in-frame rearrangements with V and J called that TCRdb kept. Clones are partly lost; checked studies trace under half to an unresolved V gene and leave the rest unexplained. V, J and clone size reflect that table, while D and trimming were determined from the DNA. This sample holds fewer than 95,000 clones; 80% to 90% were observed only once. The ten largest clonotypes hold approximately 4.4% of the sample.

Whole blood was collected in K2EDTA tubes by collaborating institutions according to the institutions' own protocols. For TCRbeta analysis, collaborator samples were shipped as frozen whole blood, as isolated PBMCs, or as DNA extracted from either sample type. V is trimmed back by 7 bases and J by 0 bases, and the junction contains 5 bases that no gene match accounts for. CDR3 length: 14 amino acids, cysteine to phenylalanine. The retained sequence is limited to the CDR3, 42 bases, with the frame set at the first base. CDR1 MDHEN and CDR2 SYDVKM are derived from the germline V gene. This sequence originates from a woman older than 75 with acute or convalescent COVID-19. The chain employs TRBV28 and TRBJ1-1; 7 central nucleotides agree with TRBD1. The sequencing input was peripheral blood. The sequence in DNA is TGTGCCAGCACTGAGGGACAGATGAACACTGAAGCTTTCTTT. The translation is CASTEGQMNTEAFF.